This T cell receptor beta chain comes out of a study of blood T cell repertoires in COVID-19 (dated by TCRdb to 2019 to 2021). Regarding the complete study: Collaborator samples came from the United States, Italy and Spain and covered acute and convalescent phases of COVID-19. A de-identified subject ID, COVID-19 status, age in years and sex were almost always included in the sample metadata. HLA class I and class II types, where available, came from metadata supplied by the sample provider rather than from assay-based typing. Subjects who had been exposed to COVID-19, were actively infected with it, or had recovered from it provided the deeply sampled blood TCRbeta repertoires that made up the dataset. The repertoires were released in a freely available public database meant as a resource for research on the immune response to SARS-CoV-2. The samples were drawn from the first 160 participants of the ongoing ImmuneRACE study and from more than 1,000 subjects provided by 6 global collaborators. The prospective study material was composed of cDNA or gDNA derived from T cells, B-cell-depleted T cells, or PBMCs.

Whole blood was collected in K2EDTA tubes by collaborating institutions according to the institutions' own protocols. For TCRbeta analysis, collaborators shipped samples as frozen whole blood, isolated PBMCs, or DNA extracted from either of those sample types. The CDR3 measures 12 amino acids from cysteine to phenylalanine. CDR3 DNA only is kept here, 36 bases in frame from base 1. According to the germline V gene (reference sequence), CDR1 reads MNHEY and CDR2 reads SMNVEV. Trimming takes 6 bases off V and 8 bases off J; junction bases not matched to a gene: 5. TCRbeta CDR3 regions were amplified from genomic DNA by means of the immunoSEQ Assay, a bias-controlled multiplex PCR. The published analysis was carried out like this. Within the assay, amplification of reference gene primers was used to estimate how many nucleated cells each sample contained. Sequence reads were collapsed and filtered to measure the absolute abundance of every unique TCRbeta CDR3 rearrangement. Productive Simpson clonality was computed per sample as the square root of Simpson's diversity index over productive rearrangements. What TCRdb holds here is the immuneACCESS table cut down to in-frame rearrangements. Part of the clones is not present; checked against another copy, under half of the missing clones reflect an unresolved V gene, and the others are unexplained. V, J and clone size are those of that table, while D and trimming were read from the DNA. This sample is represented by some 250,000 clones; more than 70% of them were singletons. In total, the top ten clones hold just over 8.5% of the sample.

In the case of this clone: The specificity of this receptor is unknown. Per-nucleotide qualities are absent, and no much larger clonotype sits a single base away.

What the authors observed across the whole study: The quantity of clinical and demographic metadata differed by source and by participant and was supplied without curation.

Sequencing input: peripheral blood. The chain uses TRBV27 and TRBJ1-2; TRBD1 matches 8 bases in the middle. The sequence derives from a middle-aged man with active or convalescent COVID-19. The DNA sequence reads TGTGCCAGCAGCGACAGGGGCTTCGGCTACACCTTC. Its protein product is CASSDRGFGYTF.